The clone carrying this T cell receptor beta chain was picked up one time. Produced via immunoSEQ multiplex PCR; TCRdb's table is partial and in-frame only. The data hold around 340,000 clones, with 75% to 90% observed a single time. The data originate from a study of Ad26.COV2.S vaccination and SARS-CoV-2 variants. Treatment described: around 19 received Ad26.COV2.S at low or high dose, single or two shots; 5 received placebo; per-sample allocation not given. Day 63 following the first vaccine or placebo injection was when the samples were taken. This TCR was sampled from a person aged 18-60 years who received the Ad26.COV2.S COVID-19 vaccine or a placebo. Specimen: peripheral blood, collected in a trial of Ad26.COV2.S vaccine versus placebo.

This CDR3 reads CASSLGTGNEAVTEAFF. CDR3 DNA sequence: TGTGCCAGTAGTTTAGGGACAGGGAATGAGGCGGTCACTGAAGCTTTCTTT. V gene TRBV19 combines with J gene TRBJ1-1; 9 bases fit TRBD1. The CDR3 runs to 17 residues. Trimming at V came to 5 bases and at J to 4 bases, leaving 14 bases not matched to a gene. Per germline, CDR1 LNHDA and CDR2 SQIVND (reference sequence).